These 7 T cell receptor beta chains were all obtained from the same sample, sequenced in a study of cytomegalovirus exposure and HLA in healthy donors. Vbeta (60) and Jbeta (13) primers were used in the PCR. TCRdb keeps only in-frame clones here, not all; method: immunoSEQ multiplex PCR. The profile covers tens of thousands of clones, with 65% to 80% appearing a single time and about 20% taken by the ten largest. The sequencing input was PBMCs. These receptors were taken from a middle-aged man in good health and CMV-seropositive.

The gene calls are TRBV4-1 and TRBJ2-3, with TRBD2 matching 11 bases. CDR1 is MGHRA, CDR2 YSYEKL, per germline. This CDR3 comprises 17 residues. Trimming cost V 4 bases and J 2 bases; bases outside gene matches: 8. CDR3: CASSPSGTSGFTDTQYF. As DNA, the CDR3 is TGCGCCAGCAGCCCGTCCGGGACTAGCGGTTTCACAGATACGCAGTATTTT.

The J gene is TRBJ2-7, the V gene TRBV7-2; D not certain. The CDR3 loop spans 11 amino acids. The germline V and J ends were trimmed by 3 bases and 7 bases, with 7 bases remaining between them. The germline gives CDR1 SGHTA, CDR2 FQGNSA. As DNA, the CDR3 is TGTGCCAGCAGCTTGTGGCCGGAGCAGTACTTC. Its protein is CASSLWPEQYF.

This chain connects TRBV27 to TRBJ1-1; 7 bases line up with TRBD1. The CDR3 sequence is 13 residues long. With V trimmed by 8 bases and J by 4 bases, 7 bases remained unmatched. Germline values: CDR1 MNHEY, CDR2 SMNVEV (reference sequence). CDR3 residues: CASGRDRPTEAFF. CDR3 DNA: TGTGCCAGCGGTAGGGACAGACCCACTGAAGCTTTCTTT.

This clone was detected a few times. V gene TRBV6-5 combines with J gene TRBJ1-5; 10 positions agree with TRBD1. Germline CDR1 and CDR2: MNHEY and SVGAGI. The CDR3 contains 13 residues. Trimming cost V 6 bases and J 4 bases; bases outside gene matches: 0. The CDR3 DNA reads TGTGCCAGCAGGGGACAGGGGAATCAGCCCCAGCATTTT. Amino acid sequence: CASRGQGNQPQHF.

This clone occurred once. The chain links TRBV11-2 to TRBJ2-5; 9 bases map to TRBD1. This CDR3 is 16 amino acids long. The V gene end was trimmed by 5 bases and the J gene end by 5 bases; junction bases not matched to a gene: 12. The germline CDR1 and CDR2 sequences are SGHAT and FQNNGV. The DNA for the CDR3 is TGTGCCAGCAGCCCCTCACCGGGACAGGGTTTCGAGACCCAGTACTTC. Protein product: CASSPSPGQGFETQYF.

Only a few counts were recorded for this clone. The chain uses TRBV28 and TRBJ2-5; 9 positions match TRBD2. Per the germline V gene, CDR1 is MDHEN and CDR2 is SYDVKM. V trimming: 7 bases; J trimming: 4 bases; junction bases outside the gene matches: 13. There are 16 residues in the CDR3. The CDR3 DNA sequence: TGTGCCAGCAACAAAGGGGCTAGCGGGGACATAGAGACCCAGTACTTC. Amino acid sequence: CASNKGASGDIETQYF.

The V and J genes are TRBV5-6 and TRBJ2-4, with D possibly matching TRBD1 (5 bases). CDR3 size: 14 residues. The V gene's germline CDR1 is SGHDT and CDR2 YYEEEE. Trimming removed 4 bases from V and 5 bases from J, with 13 bases in between. DNA for the CDR3: TGTGCCAGCAGCGCGTCAGGGTACCAAAACATTCAGTACTTC. Protein product: CASSASGYQNIQYF.